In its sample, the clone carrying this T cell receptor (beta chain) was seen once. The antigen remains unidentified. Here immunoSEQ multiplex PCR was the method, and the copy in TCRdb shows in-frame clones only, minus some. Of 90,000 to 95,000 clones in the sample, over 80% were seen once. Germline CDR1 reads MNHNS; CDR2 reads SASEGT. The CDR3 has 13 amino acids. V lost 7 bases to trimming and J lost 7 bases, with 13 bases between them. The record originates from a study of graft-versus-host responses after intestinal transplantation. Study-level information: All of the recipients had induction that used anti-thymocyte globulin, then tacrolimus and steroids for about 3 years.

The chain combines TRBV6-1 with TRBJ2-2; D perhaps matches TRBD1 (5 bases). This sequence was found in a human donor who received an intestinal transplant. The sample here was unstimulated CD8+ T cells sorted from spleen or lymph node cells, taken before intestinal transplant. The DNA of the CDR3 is TGTGCCAGCATGACCGACAGCTACGGGGAGCTGTTTTTT. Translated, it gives CASMTDSYGELFF.